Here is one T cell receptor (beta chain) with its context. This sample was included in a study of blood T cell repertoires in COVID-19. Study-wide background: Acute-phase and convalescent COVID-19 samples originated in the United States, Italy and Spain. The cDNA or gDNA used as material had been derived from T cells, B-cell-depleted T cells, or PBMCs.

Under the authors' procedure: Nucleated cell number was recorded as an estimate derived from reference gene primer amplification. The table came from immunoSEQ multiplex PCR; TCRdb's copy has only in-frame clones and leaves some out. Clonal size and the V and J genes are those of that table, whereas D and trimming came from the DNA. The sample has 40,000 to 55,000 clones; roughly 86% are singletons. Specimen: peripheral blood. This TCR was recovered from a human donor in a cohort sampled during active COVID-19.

This chain's CDR3 is CASSPGLAGGPSEQFF. Written as DNA, the CDR3 is TGCGCCAGCAGTCCGGGACTAGCGGGGGGGCCGAGTGAGCAGTTCTTC. The chain employs TRBV4-3 and TRBJ2-1; 16 bases align to TRBD2. Per germline, CDR1 LGHNA and CDR2 YSLEER. The CDR3 runs 16 residues. Trimming at V came to 6 bases and at J to 9 bases, leaving 8 bases not matched to a gene.